This T cell receptor (beta chain) stems from a study of blood T cells in healthy people across ages. Study findings and constraints: Naive and antigen-experienced cells were not separated, limiting conclusive comparison. As age increased, TCR beta diversity per million T cells fell in a roughly linear fashion.

Aged about 6 to 90, donors were systemically healthy Caucasians from Russia. The CDR3 covers 15 residues. Per germline, CDR1 SGHAT and CDR2 FQNNGV. V dropped 4 bases and J dropped 0 bases, with 11 bases sitting between them. A second PCR, run for 7 to 11 cycles, used a sample-barcoded 5' primer plus a J-beta primer mix. Each CDR3 protein is one row after TCRdb ran MiXCR on the 5' RACE reads. Among about 1.4 million distinct CDR3 sequences listed, roughly 64% were seen once. On this clonotype itself: The antigen is unknown.

This sequence originates from a man aged 18 to 29 in good health. The V gene is TRBV11-2, the J gene TRBJ2-3; D gene uncertain. Source material: blood. The CDR3 DNA is TGTGCCAGCAGCTCGATACACCACAGCACAGATACGCAGTATTTT. Protein: CASSSIHHSTDTQYF.